This is a list of T cell receptor beta chains from one sample in a study of blood T cell repertoires in COVID-19. Using immunoSEQ multiplex PCR, the repertoire was profiled, and TCRdb retains in-frame clones only, with some absent. The data contain some 150,000 clones, over 80% of them singletons. The sample was PBMCs or T cells enriched from blood (not recorded which). These receptor sequences come from a woman aged 45 to 65 who had been exposed to COVID-19. Both conserved end residues are part of each CDR3. Fields, in order: J gene, V gene, CDR3 protein.

j_gene: TRBJ1-5; v_gene: TRBV21-1; CDR3aa: CASSVTGVRNQPQHF
j_gene: TRBJ1-6; v_gene: TRBV6-5; CDR3aa: CASSYDRGGRGSPLHF
j_gene: TRBJ2-1; v_gene: TRBV3-1/TRBV3-2; CDR3aa: CASSPRTSGDYNEQFF
j_gene: TRBJ2-7; v_gene: TRBV5-1; CDR3aa: CASSFGQGGEQYF
j_gene: TRBJ2-1; v_gene: TRBV7-2; CDR3aa: CASSPRGGRYNEQFF
j_gene: TRBJ1-2; v_gene: TRBV12-3/TRBV12-4; CDR3aa: CASRSGGNYGYTF
j_gene: TRBJ2-7; v_gene: TRBV27; CDR3aa: CASSLSGQEQYF
j_gene: TRBJ1-3; v_gene: TRBV7-8; CDR3aa: CASSLAGLSGNTIYF
j_gene: TRBJ2-2; v_gene: TRBV19; CDR3aa: CASSIVGGLGGELFF
j_gene: TRBJ1-5; v_gene: TRBV6-1; CDR3aa: CASSQGTAFGNQPQHF
j_gene: TRBJ2-7; v_gene: TRBV21-1; CDR3aa: CASSRPTRRAGTSYEQYF
j_gene: TRBJ1-1; v_gene: TRBV21-1; CDR3aa: CASSRNGHMNTEAFF
j_gene: TRBJ2-2; v_gene: TRBV15; CDR3aa: CATSRASVPGELFF
j_gene: TRBJ2-2; v_gene: TRBV7-9; CDR3aa: CASSLRDKHDTGELFF
j_gene: TRBJ1-3; v_gene: TRBV6-2/TRBV6-3; CDR3aa: CASSNPRQLSSGNTIYF
j_gene: TRBJ1-1; v_gene: TRBV19; CDR3aa: CASSIDWDRSTEAFF
j_gene: TRBJ2-1; v_gene: TRBV15; CDR3aa: CATSRRSGRALMYEQFF
j_gene: TRBJ1-3; v_gene: TRBV7-2; CDR3aa: CASSLTRSGNTIYF
j_gene: TRBJ2-7; v_gene: TRBV29-1; CDR3aa: CSVEGGGEQYF
j_gene: TRBJ2-1; v_gene: TRBV6-5; CDR3aa: CASSSRDRINEQFF
j_gene: TRBJ2-1; v_gene: TRBV9; CDR3aa: CASSVGSGWDRVFEQFF
j_gene: TRBJ1-6; v_gene: TRBV9; CDR3aa: CASSVEPGGGSYNSPLHF
j_gene: TRBJ2-3; v_gene: TRBV4-3; CDR3aa: CASSQGPGTGTDTQYF
j_gene: TRBJ1-2; v_gene: TRBV6-2/TRBV6-3; CDR3aa: CASSSPPSGDPGYTF
j_gene: TRBJ1-1; v_gene: TRBV5-6; CDR3aa: CASSPRQGAGTEAFF
j_gene: TRBJ2-2; v_gene: TRBV12-5; CDR3aa: CASGLLGGANTGELFF
j_gene: TRBJ2-7; v_gene: TRBV6-6; CDR3aa: CASSRPTGTSISYEQYF
j_gene: TRBJ2-2; v_gene: TRBV19; CDR3aa: CASRVGTSGRANTGELFF
j_gene: TRBJ2-1; v_gene: TRBV4-3; CDR3aa: CASSQSRGDYNEQFF
j_gene: TRBJ1-4; v_gene: TRBV4-1; CDR3aa: CASSAWGGLANEKLFF
j_gene: TRBJ1-3; v_gene: TRBV19; CDR3aa: CASSIGDRAGNTIYF
j_gene: TRBJ2-3; v_gene: TRBV4-1; CDR3aa: CASSQDTGESTDTQYF
j_gene: TRBJ1-1; v_gene: TRBV3-1/TRBV3-2; CDR3aa: CASSPAQVVEAFF
j_gene: TRBJ1-1; v_gene: TRBV9; CDR3aa: CASSGSPGQRNTEAFF
j_gene: TRBJ2-2; v_gene: TRBV27; CDR3aa: CASRGMRVGGELFF
j_gene: TRBJ1-5; v_gene: TRBV27; CDR3aa: CAIAGQGNQPQHF
j_gene: TRBJ1-2; v_gene: TRBV12-3/TRBV12-4; CDR3aa: CASTRTGEGYTF
j_gene: TRBJ1-2; v_gene: TRBV5-6; CDR3aa: CASSLELSGGYTF
j_gene: TRBJ1-1; v_gene: TRBV29-1; CDR3aa: CSVEDGGARGTEAFF
j_gene: TRBJ2-4; v_gene: TRBV10-2; CDR3aa: CASPPGHKNIQYF
j_gene: TRBJ2-5; v_gene: TRBV5-4; CDR3aa: CASSLGREVETQYF
j_gene: TRBJ2-3; v_gene: TRBV5-1; CDR3aa: CASSPQGSTDTQYF
j_gene: TRBJ2-7; v_gene: TRBV29-1; CDR3aa: CSVERGSSYEQYF
j_gene: TRBJ2-3; v_gene: TRBV19; CDR3aa: CASSIGLAADTQYF
j_gene: TRBJ2-5; v_gene: TRBV10-3; CDR3aa: CAISESGGPQETQYF
j_gene: TRBJ2-3; v_gene: TRBV29-1; CDR3aa: CSVEGASTGSPTDTQYF
j_gene: TRBJ1-5; v_gene: TRBV2; CDR3aa: CASRIRQGLGPQHF
j_gene: TRBJ2-7; v_gene: TRBV6-5; CDR3aa: CASSYSAEPYEQYF
j_gene: TRBJ1-5; v_gene: TRBV4-3; CDR3aa: CASSQVLGGRQPQHF
j_gene: TRBJ2-3; v_gene: TRBV6-6; CDR3aa: CASSRLVDTQYF
j_gene: TRBJ1-2; v_gene: TRBV7-8; CDR3aa: CASSPRALGYTF
j_gene: TRBJ1-5; v_gene: TRBV27; CDR3aa: CASSKQGLGNQPQHF